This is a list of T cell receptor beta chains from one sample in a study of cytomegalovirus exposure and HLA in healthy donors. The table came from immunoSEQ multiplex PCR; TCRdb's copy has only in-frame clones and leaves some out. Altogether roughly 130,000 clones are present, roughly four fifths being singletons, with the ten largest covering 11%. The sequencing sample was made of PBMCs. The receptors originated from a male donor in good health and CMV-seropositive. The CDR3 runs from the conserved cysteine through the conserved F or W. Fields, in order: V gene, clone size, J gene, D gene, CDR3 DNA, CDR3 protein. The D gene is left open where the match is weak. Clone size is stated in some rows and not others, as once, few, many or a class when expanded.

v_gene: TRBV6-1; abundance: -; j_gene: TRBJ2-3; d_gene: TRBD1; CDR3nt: TGTGCCAGCAGCCTCACAGGGGCGAAGGATACGCAGTATTTT; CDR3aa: CASSLTGAKDTQYF
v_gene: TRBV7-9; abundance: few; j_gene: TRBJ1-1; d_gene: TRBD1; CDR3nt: TGTGCCAGCAGCGCACAAGGGGGCTGGGTCACTGAAGCTTTCTTT; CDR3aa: CASSAQGGWVTEAFF
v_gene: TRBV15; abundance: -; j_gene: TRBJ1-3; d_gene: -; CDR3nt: TGTGCCACCAGCAGCGGGGGAGGAACTGGAAACACCATATATTTT; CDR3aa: CATSSGGGTGNTIYF
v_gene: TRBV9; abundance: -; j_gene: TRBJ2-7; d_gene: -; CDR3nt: TGTGCCAGCAGCGGTACACTAGGCGAGCAGTACTTC; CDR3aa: CASSGTLGEQYF
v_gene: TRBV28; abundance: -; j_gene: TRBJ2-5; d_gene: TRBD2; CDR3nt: TGTGCCAGCAGTTTAGGTACTAGCGGGAGCCAAGAGACCCAGTACTTC; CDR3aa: CASSLGTSGSQETQYF
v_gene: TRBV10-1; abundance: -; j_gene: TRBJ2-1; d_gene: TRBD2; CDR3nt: TGCGCCATCGGAACTAGCGGGAGCGCAGATGAGCAGTTCTTC; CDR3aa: CAIGTSGSADEQFF
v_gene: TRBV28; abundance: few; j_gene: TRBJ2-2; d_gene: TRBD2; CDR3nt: TGTGCCAGCAGTGCGGAATATAGCGGGAGGCTGAACACCGGGGAGCTGTTTTTT; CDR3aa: CASSAEYSGRLNTGELFF
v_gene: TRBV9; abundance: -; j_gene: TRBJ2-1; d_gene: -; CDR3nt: TGTGCCAGCAGCGTAGTAGCGGCGAACTACAATGAGCAGTTCTTC; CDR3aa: CASSVVAANYNEQFF
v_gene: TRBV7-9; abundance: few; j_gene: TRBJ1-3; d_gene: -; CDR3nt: TGTGCCAGCAGCTTATCGGGCAGGGCGTTGTTCATTACTGGAAACACCATATATTTT; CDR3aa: CASSLSGRALFITGNTIYF
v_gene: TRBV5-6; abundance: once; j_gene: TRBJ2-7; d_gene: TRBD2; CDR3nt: TGTGCCAGCAGCTTGGTTCTAGCGGGAGCCTACGAGCAGTACTTC; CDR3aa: CASSLVLAGAYEQYF
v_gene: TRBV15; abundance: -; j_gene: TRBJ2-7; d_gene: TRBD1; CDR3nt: TGTGCCACCAGCAGGGACAGGAGCTCCTACGAGCAGTACTTC; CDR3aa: CATSRDRSSYEQYF
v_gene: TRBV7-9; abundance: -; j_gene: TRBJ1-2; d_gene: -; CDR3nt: TGTTCCAGCAGCCCAGACAGGGGCTACACCTTC; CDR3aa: CSSSPDRGYTF
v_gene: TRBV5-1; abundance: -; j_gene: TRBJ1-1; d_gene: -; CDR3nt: TGCGCCAGCAGCTTCGAGGCTGACACTGAAGCTTTCTTT; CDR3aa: CASSFEADTEAFF
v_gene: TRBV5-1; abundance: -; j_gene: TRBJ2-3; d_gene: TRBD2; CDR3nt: TGCGCCAGCAGCTTGGAGAGCGGGATGCCAGATACGCAGTATTTT; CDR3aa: CASSLESGMPDTQYF
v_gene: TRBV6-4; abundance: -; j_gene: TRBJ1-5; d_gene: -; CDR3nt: TGTGCCAGCACCTCCGGGACACCCTATAGCAATCAGCCCCAGCATTTT; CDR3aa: CASTSGTPYSNQPQHF
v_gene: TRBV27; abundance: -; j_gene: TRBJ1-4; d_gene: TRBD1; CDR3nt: TGTGCCAGCCGCCGCCAGGGGGCGCGCTCCGAAAAACTGTTTTTT; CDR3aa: CASRRQGARSEKLFF
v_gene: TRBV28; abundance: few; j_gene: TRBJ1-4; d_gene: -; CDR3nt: TGTGCCAGCCTGAGAGGCTTGAATGAAAAACTGTTTTTT; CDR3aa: CASLRGLNEKLFF
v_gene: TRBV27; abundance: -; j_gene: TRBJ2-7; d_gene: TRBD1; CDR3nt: TGTGCCAGCACCCACAGGGGGCTTATTCTTTCCTACGAGCAGTACTTC; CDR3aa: CASTHRGLILSYEQYF
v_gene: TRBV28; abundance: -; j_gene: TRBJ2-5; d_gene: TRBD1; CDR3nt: TGTGCCAGCAGCCGCCGACAGGGGGCGTGGGAGACCCAGTACTTC; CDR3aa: CASSRRQGAWETQYF
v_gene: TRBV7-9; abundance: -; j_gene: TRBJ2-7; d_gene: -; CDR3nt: TGTGCCAGCAGCTTAGGGATGGACAGCCTCATTACCTACGAGCAGTACTTC; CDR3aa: CASSLGMDSLITYEQYF
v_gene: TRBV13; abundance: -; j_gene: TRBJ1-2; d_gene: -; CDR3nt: TGTGCCAGCAGGGGGACTGATAACTATGGCTACACCTTC; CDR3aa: CASRGTDNYGYTF
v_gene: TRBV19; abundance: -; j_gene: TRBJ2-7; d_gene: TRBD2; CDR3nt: TGTGCCAGTAGCCAGACTAGCGGGGTCTCCAACGAGCAGTACTTC; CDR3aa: CASSQTSGVSNEQYF
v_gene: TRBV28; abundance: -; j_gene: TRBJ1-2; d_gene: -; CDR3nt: TGTGCCAGCTCCGAGGGAGCTAACTATGGCTACACCTTC; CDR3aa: CASSEGANYGYTF
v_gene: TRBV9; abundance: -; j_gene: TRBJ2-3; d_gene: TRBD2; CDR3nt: TGTGCCAGCAGCGTAGCCGGGGGGGGAGGCACAGATACGCAGTATTTT; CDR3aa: CASSVAGGGGTDTQYF
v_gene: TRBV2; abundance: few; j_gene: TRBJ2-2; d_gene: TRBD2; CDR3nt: TGTGCCAGCATTCTAGCGGGAGTGGGCGGGGAGCTGTTTTTT; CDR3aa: CASILAGVGGELFF
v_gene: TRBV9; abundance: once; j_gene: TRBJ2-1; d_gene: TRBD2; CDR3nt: TGTGCCAGCAGCGTAGGAGGACTAGACAATGAGCAGTTCTTC; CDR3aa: CASSVGGLDNEQFF
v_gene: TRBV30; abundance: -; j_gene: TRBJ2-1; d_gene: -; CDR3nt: TGTGCCTGGAGGGATGACAAGGTCAATGAGCAGTTCTTC; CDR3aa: CAWRDDKVNEQFF
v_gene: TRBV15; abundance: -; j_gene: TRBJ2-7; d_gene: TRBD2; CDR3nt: TGTGCCACCAGCAGAGTTTCCCCCGGGGCGGGGGAGGGCTACGAGCAGTACTTC; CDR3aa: CATSRVSPGAGEGYEQYF
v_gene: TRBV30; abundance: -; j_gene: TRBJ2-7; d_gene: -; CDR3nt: TGTGCCTGGAGTCTGAGAGGGACAATTAAGTACTTC; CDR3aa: CAWSLRGTIKYF
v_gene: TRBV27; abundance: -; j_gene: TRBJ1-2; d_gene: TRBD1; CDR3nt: TGTGCCAGCAGTCTCCACCGGACAGGGGGCTATGGCTACACCTTC; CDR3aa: CASSLHRTGGYGYTF
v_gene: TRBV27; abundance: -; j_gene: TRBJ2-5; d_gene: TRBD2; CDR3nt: TGTGCCAGCAGCCGATACCTACTAGCGGGCCAAGAGACCCAGTACTTC; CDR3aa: CASSRYLLAGQETQYF
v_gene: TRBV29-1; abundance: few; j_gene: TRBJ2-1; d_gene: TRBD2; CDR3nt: TGCAGCGTTGATGGACTAGCGGGTTACAATGAGCAGTTCTTC; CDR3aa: CSVDGLAGYNEQFF
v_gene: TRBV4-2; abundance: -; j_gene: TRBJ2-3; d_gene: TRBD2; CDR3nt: TGTGCCAGCAGCCGACTAGCGGGCACAGATACGCAGTATTTT; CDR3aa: CASSRLAGTDTQYF
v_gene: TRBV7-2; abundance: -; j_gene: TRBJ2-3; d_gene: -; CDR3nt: TGTGCCAGCAGCTTTAGGGGGAGGGCTAACACAGATACGCAGTATTTT; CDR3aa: CASSFRGRANTDTQYF
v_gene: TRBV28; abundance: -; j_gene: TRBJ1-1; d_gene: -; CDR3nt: TGTGCCAGCAGGGGGGCTGGATTGAACACTGAAGCTTTCTTT; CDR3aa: CASRGAGLNTEAFF
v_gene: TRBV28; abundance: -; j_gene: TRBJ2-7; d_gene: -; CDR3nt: TGTGCCAGCAGTCCGGCGGGCGGATTAGCTTCGGGATACGAGCAGTACTTC; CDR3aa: CASSPAGGLASGYEQYF
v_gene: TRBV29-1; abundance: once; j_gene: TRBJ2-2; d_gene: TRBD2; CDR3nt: TGCAGCGCCCGGACTAGCGGGACTTCCGGGGAGCTGTTTTTT; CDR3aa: CSARTSGTSGELFF
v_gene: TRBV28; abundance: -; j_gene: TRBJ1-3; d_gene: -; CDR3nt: TGTGCCAGCAGTTCCGAACTCTCTGGAAACACCATATATTTT; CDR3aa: CASSSELSGNTIYF
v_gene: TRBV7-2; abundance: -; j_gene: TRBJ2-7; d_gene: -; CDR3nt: TGTGCCAGCAGCCTCCGGGACATATCCTACGAGCAGTACTTC; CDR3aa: CASSLRDISYEQYF
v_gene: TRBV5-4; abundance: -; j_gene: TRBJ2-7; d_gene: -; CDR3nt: TGTGCCAGCAGCTTTGGAGGGGCTGGCGAGCAGTACTTC; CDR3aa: CASSFGGAGEQYF
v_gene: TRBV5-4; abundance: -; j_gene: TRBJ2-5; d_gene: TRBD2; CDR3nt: TGTGCCAGCAGCCAACCGGGACTAGCGGGAGTGGGAGAGACCCAGTACTTC; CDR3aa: CASSQPGLAGVGETQYF
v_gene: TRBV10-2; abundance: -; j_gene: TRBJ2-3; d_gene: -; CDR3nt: TGCGCCAGCAGTGAGTCGGGTGGCACTAGTTTCGATACGCAGTATTTT; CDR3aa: CASSESGGTSFDTQYF
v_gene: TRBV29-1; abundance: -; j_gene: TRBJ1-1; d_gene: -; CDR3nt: TGCAGCGTTGACTCTCCGGGGACTGAAGCTTTCTTT; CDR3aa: CSVDSPGTEAFF
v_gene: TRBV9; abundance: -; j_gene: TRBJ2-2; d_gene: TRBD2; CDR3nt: TGTGCCAGCAGCGTCCCGGGAGGTGTACCCGGGGAGCTGTTTTTT; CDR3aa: CASSVPGGVPGELFF
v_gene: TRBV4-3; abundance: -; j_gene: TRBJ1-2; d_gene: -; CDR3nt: TGCGCCAGCAGCCAAGATTTGGCCAGTGTCTATGGCTACACCTTC; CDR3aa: CASSQDLASVYGYTF
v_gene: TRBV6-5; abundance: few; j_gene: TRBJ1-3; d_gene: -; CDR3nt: TGTGCCAGCAGTCGTGGAAACACCATATATTTT; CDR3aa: CASSRGNTIYF
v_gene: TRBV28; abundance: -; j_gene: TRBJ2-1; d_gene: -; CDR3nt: TGTGCCAGCAGATCCACAGATTACTACAATGAGCAGTTCTTC; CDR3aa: CASRSTDYYNEQFF
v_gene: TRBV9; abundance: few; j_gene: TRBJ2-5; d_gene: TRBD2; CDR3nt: TGTGCCAGCAGCGTAGGGTATAGCGGGCAAGAGACCCAGTACTTC; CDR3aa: CASSVGYSGQETQYF
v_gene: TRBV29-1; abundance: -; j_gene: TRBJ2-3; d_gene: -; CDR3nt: TGCAGCGTTGCCCAGGGGGGAGATACGCAGTATTTT; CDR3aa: CSVAQGGDTQYF
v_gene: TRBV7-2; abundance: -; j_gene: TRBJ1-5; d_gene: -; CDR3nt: TGTGCCAGCAGCACCCGGGAGTTCAATCAGCCCCAGCATTTT; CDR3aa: CASSTREFNQPQHF
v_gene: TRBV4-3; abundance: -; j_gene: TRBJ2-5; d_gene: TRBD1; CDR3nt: TGCGCCAGCAGCCAAGATCCGGCAGGGGGTATCAGTGAGCAGTACTTC; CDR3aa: CASSQDPAGGISEQYF
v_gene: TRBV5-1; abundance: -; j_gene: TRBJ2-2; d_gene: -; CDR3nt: TGCGCCAGCAGCTTGTCGGGAAACACCGGGGAGCTGTTTTTT; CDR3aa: CASSLSGNTGELFF
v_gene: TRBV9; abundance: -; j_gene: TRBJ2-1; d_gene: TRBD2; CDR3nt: TGTGCCAGCAGCGTAAGCCCAGCGGGAGCGTACCATGAGCAGTTCTTC; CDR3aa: CASSVSPAGAYHEQFF
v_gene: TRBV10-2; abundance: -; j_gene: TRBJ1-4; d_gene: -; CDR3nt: TGCGCCAGCAGTGAGGGGGCTTGGTCCCCAAATGAAAAACTGTTTTTT; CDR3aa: CASSEGAWSPNEKLFF
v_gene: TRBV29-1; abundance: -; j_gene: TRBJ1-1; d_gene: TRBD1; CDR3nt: TGCAGCGTTTGGGGGCAGGGGGCTGAAGCTTTCTTT; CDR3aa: CSVWGQGAEAFF